These 14 T cell receptor beta chains were sequenced from one sample in a study of identifying expanded T cells in peripheral blood. Profiled with immunoSEQ multiplex PCR; TCRdb holds only in-frame clones, not every one. The profile shows around 94,000 clones, 88% of them singletons. Sequencing used blood. The receptors come from a person aged 18-70 years in good health.

The chain carries TRBV7-9 and TRBJ1-2; D is ambiguous. Germline V lookup: CDR1 SEHNR, CDR2 FQNEAQ (reference sequence). This CDR3 comprises 15 residues. The germline V and J ends were trimmed by 1 base and 2 bases, with 11 bases remaining between them. The chain's CDR3 is CASSLGSGENYGYTF. For the CDR3, the DNA is TGTGCCAGCAGCTTAGGTTCCGGAGAGAACTATGGCTACACCTTC.

This chain uses TRBV5-1 with TRBJ2-2; 12 bases fit TRBD2. This CDR3 is built from 20 residues. Losses at the gene ends were 0 bases for V and 3 bases for J; bases not matched to a gene: 12. CDR1 SGHRS and CDR2 YFSETQ come from the germline V gene. CDR3 DNA: TGCGCCAGCAGCTTGGGCCCCTGGACTAGCGGGAACCCGGACACCGGGGAGCTGTTTTTT. It yields the protein CASSLGPWTSGNPDTGELFF.

This clone has just a few counts. CDR3 residues: CASSSTGGPGEAFF. The CDR3 nucleotides are TGTGCCAGCAGCTCCACGGGAGGGCCGGGTGAAGCTTTCTTT. The genes are TRBV7-3 and TRBJ1-1, with D unclear. V shed 4 bases and J shed 7 bases, with 16 bases lying between them. The CDR3 is 14 residues long. CDR1 is SGHTA, CDR2 FQGTGA, per germline.

Turning to this clone: The sample holds other DNA sequences that translate to the same CDR3. The V gene is TRBV5-1, the J gene TRBJ2-7; TRBD2 aligns across 11 bases. The CDR3 contains 16 residues. CDR1 is SGHRS and CDR2 is YFSETQ in the germline V gene. The junction had 5 bases not matched to a gene; V was cut back by 0 bases and J by 3 bases. This CDR3 is CASSLAGTSGGYEQYF. CDR3 DNA sequence: TGCGCCAGCAGCTTGGCCGGGACTAGCGGAGGCTACGAGCAGTACTTC.

The CDR3 DNA follows: TGTGCCAGCAGCTTAAGGCGGGACAGGGTCGGCGAGCAGTACTTC. As protein: CASSLRRDRVGEQYF. The rearrangement links TRBV7-2 to TRBJ2-7; 9 bases are shared with TRBD1. J lost 6 bases, V lost 2 bases, and 8 bases had no gene match. This CDR3 is 15 amino acids long. From germline, CDR1 is SGHTA and CDR2 FQGNSA.

The genes are TRBV28 and TRBJ2-7; D ambiguous. This CDR3 contains 15 residues. CDR1 and CDR2 from the germline V gene are MDHEN and SYDVKM. The V and J ends lost 4 bases and 4 bases respectively, with 17 bases between them. CDR3 sequence (DNA): TGTGCCAGCAGTTCCCGCCGTATAGAACCGTACGAGCAGTACTTC. Translating it yields CASSSRRIEPYEQYF.

The chain combines TRBV6-1 with TRBJ1-2; a weak D match, TRBD1 (6 bases). The CDR3 totals 15 residues. Trimming cost V 8 bases and J 2 bases, with 18 bases left between them. Germline V lookup: CDR1 MNHNS, CDR2 SASEGT. The CDR3 is CASLSRTAINYGYTF. CDR3 DNA: TGTGCCAGCCTCTCCCGGACAGCGATAAACTATGGCTACACCTTC.

This clone appeared once. The CDR3 sequence: CSVEDRDGIYEQYF. CDR3 in DNA: TGCAGCGTTGAAGACCGGGACGGTATCTACGAGCAGTACTTC. This chain links TRBV29-1 with TRBJ2-7; D is possibly TRBD1 or TRBD2 (5 bases each). The CDR3 sequence is 14 residues long. CDR1 and CDR2 from the germline V gene are SQVTM and ANQGSEA. The V end was cut by 0 bases, the J end by 3 bases, with 12 bases between.

The rearrangement uses TRBV6-5 and TRBJ2-3; TRBD2 is a possible D gene (5 bases). Germline V gene lookup returns CDR1 MNHEY and CDR2 SVGAGI. This CDR3 has 15 amino acids. V gave up 2 bases and J gave up 0 bases, with 9 bases separating them. The CDR3 reads CASSYRETSTDTQYF. CDR3 DNA sequence: TGTGCCAGCAGTTACAGGGAGACAAGCACAGATACGCAGTATTTT.

The chain uses TRBV7-2 and TRBJ1-1; D is unresolved. The V end lost 5 bases, the J end lost 3 bases, and 16 bases lay between the germline ends. Germline lookup yields CDR1 SGHTA and CDR2 FQGNSA. The CDR3 consists of 15 residues. Here the CDR3 DNA reads TGTGCCAGCAGCATGAACCAGTTGTGGGACACTGAAGCTTTCTTT. Protein sequence: CASSMNQLWDTEAFF.

This clone was seen a few times. This chain uses TRBV14 with TRBJ2-1; 13 bases agree with TRBD2. J lost 7 bases, V lost 3 bases, and 3 bases had no gene match. This CDR3 comprises 15 residues. The germline CDR1 and CDR2 sequences are SGHDN and FVKESK. CDR3: CASSQPGLAGNEQFF. The DNA for the CDR3 is TGTGCCAGCAGCCAGCCGGGACTAGCGGGAAATGAGCAGTTCTTC.

The chain carries TRBV18 and TRBJ1-2; D unclear. Germline V gives CDR1 KGHSH, CDR2 LQKENI. The CDR3 runs 13 residues. Trimming took 6 bases from V and 4 from J, leaving 12 bases between them. Here the CDR3 DNA reads TGTGCCAGCTCGGCGATTGGGGTCTATGGCTACACCTTC. Residues: CASSAIGVYGYTF.

The chain carries TRBV2 and TRBJ2-6; possibly TRBD2 for D (5 bases). This CDR3 is 15 amino acids long. The V and J ends lost 6 bases and 0 bases respectively, with 9 bases between them. Germline V CDR1 and CDR2: SNHLY, FYNNEI. The CDR3 bases are TGTGCCAGCAGGAGGGTAAACTCTGGGGCCAACGTCCTGACTTTC. It codes for CASRRVNSGANVLTF.

The chain couples TRBV28 to TRBJ1-2, with 9 bases matching TRBD1. Per the germline V gene, CDR1 is MDHEN and CDR2 is SYDVKM. V was clipped by 2 bases and J by 5 bases; unmatched bases: 3. This CDR3 spans 14 amino acids. This CDR3 reads CASSLGQGTYGYTF. As DNA, the CDR3 is TGTGCCAGCAGTTTAGGACAGGGGACTTATGGCTACACCTTC.